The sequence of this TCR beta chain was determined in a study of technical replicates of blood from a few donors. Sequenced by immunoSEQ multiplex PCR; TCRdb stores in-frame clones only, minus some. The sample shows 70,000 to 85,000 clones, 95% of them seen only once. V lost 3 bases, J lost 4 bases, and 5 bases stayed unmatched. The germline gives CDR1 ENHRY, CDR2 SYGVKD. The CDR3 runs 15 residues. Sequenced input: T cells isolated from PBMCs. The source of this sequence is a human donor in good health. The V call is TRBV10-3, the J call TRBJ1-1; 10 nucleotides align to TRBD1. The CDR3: CAISERDRGATEAFF. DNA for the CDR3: TGTGCCATCAGTGAAAGGGACAGGGGTGCCACTGAAGCTTTCTTT.